The entry that follows covers one T cell receptor (beta chain) sequence. Its cognate antigen has yet to be identified. Base qualities are not at hand, and no much larger clone is one base apart. V was cut back by 5 bases and J by 3 bases, leaving a gap of 7 bases between them. Taken from the germline V gene (reference sequence), the CDR1 and CDR2 loops are MNHNY and SVGAGI. Its CDR3 holds 13 amino acids, cysteine through phenylalanine. Kept here is only the CDR3 DNA, which spans 39 bases and is read in frame from base 1. The source of the sample is a study of T cell changes during pregnancy in multiple sclerosis (dated by TCRdb to between 2017 and 2020). Regarding the study in general: Changes in the T cell repertoire over the course of pregnancy were examined in this study in women with multiple sclerosis.

The library came from the immunoSEQ multiplex PCR assay. TCRdb obtained this table from immuneACCESS and retained in-frame rearrangements with V and J assigned. These tables miss some clones; where compared with another copy, unresolved V genes account for less than half of the shortfall, and the remainder is unexplained. The sample yields 60,000 to 70,000 clones; roughly 91% were counted once. Less than 1.5% of the sample is held by the ten biggest clonotypes. The rearrangement joined TRBV6-6 to TRBJ2-2, with a weak D call of TRBD1 (6 bases match). This TCR was recovered from a female donor in good health, enrolled as a control in a pregnancy study. The starting material was peripheral blood, obtained after pregnancy. The CDR3 reads CASSGTYTGELFF. The DNA sequence is TGTGCCAGCAGTGGGACATACACCGGGGAGCTGTTTTTT.